The TCR beta chain under discussion was sequenced for a study of blood T cell repertoires in COVID-19. Study in general: From the United States, Italy and Spain came samples of acute and convalescent COVID-19.

Clones were read by immunoSEQ multiplex PCR, and TCRdb kept only the in-frame ones, dropping some. The repertoire holds over 250,000 clones, with 88% as singletons. The germline V gene has CDR1 MNHEY and CDR2 SMNVEV (reference sequence). CDR3 length: 13 residues. The V gene is TRBV27, the J gene TRBJ2-7; 7 bases fit TRBD2. The origin of this receptor is a woman aged 50 to 60 who had recovered from COVID-19. The specimen sequenced was PBMCs or T cells enriched from blood (not recorded which). The CDR3 here is CGAGGSVGYEQYF. In nucleotides, the CDR3 is TGTGGGGCCGGCGGGAGTGTAGGCTACGAGCAGTACTTC.